Listed here are 10 T cell receptor beta chains from one sample, sequenced in a study of blood T cell repertoires in COVID-19. Generated by immunoSEQ multiplex PCR, the TCRdb table keeps only in-frame clones and is missing some. The table shows around 450,000 clones, with about 89% occurring only once. The sample taken for sequencing was peripheral blood. The receptors were sampled from a woman aged 25-40 years with acute or convalescent COVID-19.

The chain recombines TRBV14 with TRBJ1-3; perhaps TRBD1 as D (6 bases). Trimming took off 3 bases at V and 4 bases at J, with 10 bases between the two ends. This CDR3 region has 14 residues. CDR1 is SGHDN, CDR2 FVKESK, per germline. The CDR3 DNA reads as TGTGCCAGCAGCCAGCAGGGGATCGGAAACACCATATATTTT. Translated, it gives CASSQQGIGNTIYF.

CDR3 sequence: CAWSLGPNQPQHF. In nucleotides, the CDR3 is TGTGCCTGGAGTTTGGGCCCCAATCAGCCCCAGCATTTT. V and J are TRBV30 and TRBJ1-5; D gene unclear. Trimming removed 2 bases at V and 3 bases at J, with 8 bases between. Germline V gene lookup returns CDR1 GTSNPN and CDR2 SVGIG (reference sequence). The CDR3 contains 13 residues.

The rearrangement joins TRBV20-1 to TRBJ1-1; D call uncertain. The germline V and J ends were trimmed by 3 bases and 5 bases, with 16 bases remaining between them. The CDR3 sequence is 14 residues long. Germline V gene sequence: CDR1 DFQATT, CDR2 SNEGSKA (reference sequence). CDR3: CSASGGRGPTEAFF. CDR3 nucleotides: TGCAGTGCTAGTGGCGGGCGCGGCCCGACTGAAGCTTTCTTT.

This chain uses TRBV12-3 or TRBV12-4 with TRBJ1-2; possibly TRBD1 for D (6 bases). Trimming pared 6 bases from V and 8 bases from J, leaving 16 bases between. The CDR3 covers 13 residues. The CDR3 loop is CASRARAGDGYTF. The CDR3 nucleotides are TGTGCCAGCAGGGCCAGGGCAGGGGACGGCTACACCTTC.

This chain links TRBV19 with TRBJ1-1, with D hard to call. The CDR3 spans 14 residues. Trimming stripped 5 bases from V and 0 bases from J, with 10 bases between. CDR1 is LNHDA and CDR2 is SQIVND in the germline V gene (reference sequence). CDR3 region: CASSEWRMNTEAFF. Written as DNA, the CDR3 is TGTGCCAGTAGTGAATGGAGGATGAACACTGAAGCTTTCTTT. The whole variable domain, remainder taken from reference TRBV19 and TRBJ1-1, is DGGITQSPKYLFRKEGQNVTLSCEQNLNHDAMYWYRQDPGQGLRLIYYSQIVNDFQKGDIAEGYSVSREKKESFPLTVTSAQKNPTAFYLCASSEWRMNTEAFFGQGTRLTVV.

The V and J genes are TRBV28 and TRBJ1-5, with 7 bases that match TRBD1. The ends lost 5 bases at V and 5 bases at J; junction bases unmatched: 9. CDR1 is MDHEN and CDR2 is SYDVKM in the germline V gene. CDR3 length: 15 residues. CDR3 amino acids: CASSPVGQPYQPQHF. The CDR3 DNA follows: TGTGCCAGCAGTCCAGTGGGACAGCCTTATCAGCCCCAGCATTTT.

The chain employs TRBV10-3 and TRBJ2-1, with TRBD2 matching 11 bases. The CDR3 is 16 amino acids. V trimming: 8 bases; J trimming: 0 bases; junction bases outside the gene matches: 6. Germline values: CDR1 ENHRY, CDR2 SYGVKD. The CDR3 protein is CAIGPSGGSSYNEQFF. CDR3 DNA: TGTGCCATCGGTCCTAGCGGGGGGAGCTCCTACAATGAGCAGTTCTTC.

This sequence joins TRBV21-1 and TRBJ1-3; the D call TRBD1 from the table was never checked on the DNA. TRBV21-1 is given as a pseudogene. This CDR3 contains 15 residues. CDR3 residues: CASRDRKSSGNTIYF. The CDR3 coding sequence is TGTGCCAGCAGAGACAGGAAAAGCTCTGGAAACACCATATATTTT.

The chain is built from TRBV4-1 and TRBJ2-4; 11 bases align to TRBD1. CDR3 size: 15 residues. V lost 0 bases to trimming and J lost 7 bases; unmatched junction nucleotides: 2. Germline CDR1 MGHRA, CDR2 YSYEKL. CDR3 DNA sequence: TGCGCCAGCAGCCAAGAAGGGACAGGGGGGAACATTCAGTACTTC. The encoded protein is CASSQEGTGGNIQYF.

The chain joins TRBV6-5 to TRBJ2-2, with unresolved D. Between the trimmed V and J ends, which lost 6 bases and 7 bases, there was a span of 6 bases. Germline V gives CDR1 MNHEY, CDR2 SVGAGI. This CDR3 is 11 amino acids long. CDR3 coding DNA: TGTGCCAGCAGATCCCTCGGGGAGCTGTTTTTT. As protein: CASRSLGELFF.